These 27 T cell receptor beta chains originate from one sample sequenced in a study of cytomegalovirus exposure and HLA in healthy donors. PCR employed 60 Vbeta and 13 Jbeta primers. Clones were sequenced by immunoSEQ multiplex PCR, and TCRdb holds only the in-frame ones, with some missing. The sample lists about 93,000 clones; about 79% were seen once. Sequencing input: PBMCs. These receptors were taken from a man aged 50 to 59 in good health and CMV-seronegative.

The chain has TRBV10-3 and TRBJ2-1; 11 positions match TRBD2. The V gene's germline CDR1 is ENHRY and CDR2 SYGVKD. This CDR3 contains 14 residues. V gave up 0 bases and J gave up 9 bases; unmatched junction bases: 1. CDR3 bases: TGTGCCATCAGTGAGTCGGGACTAGCGGCTGAGCAGTTCTTC. Protein sequence: CAISESGLAAEQFF.

As DNA, the CDR3 is TGTGCCAGCACCGATTGGGGAAAGGACAACAATGAGCAGTTCTTC. Translation gives CASTDWGKDNNEQFF. The rearrangement uses TRBV28 and TRBJ2-1; possible D gene TRBD1, 5 bases. This CDR3 has 15 amino acids. The V end lost 7 bases, the J end lost 5 bases, and 18 bases lay between the germline ends. Germline CDR1 reads MDHEN; CDR2 reads SYDVKM.

V and J are TRBV6-1 and TRBJ2-1; the match to TRBD1 covers 10 bases. The CDR3 covers 15 residues. Trimming at V came to 2 bases and at J to 7 bases, leaving 5 bases not matched to a gene. CDR1 is MNHNS and CDR2 is SASEGT in the germline V gene. CDR3 in amino acids: CASSEKTGGFNEQFF. In nucleotides, the CDR3 is TGTGCCAGCAGTGAAAAGACAGGGGGCTTTAATGAGCAGTTCTTC.

J is TRBJ2-3 and V is TRBV4-2, with D perhaps TRBD2 (5 bases). The CDR3 length is 15 residues. Trimming removed 0 bases from V and 4 bases from J, with 11 bases in between. The V gene's germline CDR1 is LGHNA and CDR2 YNFKEQ. In nucleotides, the CDR3 is TGTGCCAGCAGCCAAGATCTAGCCCGCGCAGATACGCAGTATTTT. Translated: CASSQDLARADTQYF.

V usage is TRBV28 and J usage is TRBJ2-1, with D perhaps matching TRBD1 (6 bases). The V and J ends lost 5 bases and 6 bases respectively, with 32 bases between them. The germline gives CDR1 MDHEN, CDR2 SYDVKM. CDR3 size: 20 residues. The CDR3 DNA is TGTGCCAGCAGTCCTAACGTACAGGGTTTGAGTGGGTGGTGGTCCAATGAGCAGTTCTTC. It specifies CASSPNVQGLSGWWSNEQFF.

The V call is TRBV11-3, the J call TRBJ2-5; 10 nucleotides match TRBD1. This CDR3 is 16 amino acids long. V was clipped by 2 bases and J by 7 bases; unmatched bases: 10. CDR1 is SGHNT and CDR2 is YENEEA in the germline V gene. For the CDR3, the DNA is TGTGCCAGCAGCTTAAATTGGGACAGGGGACGGGGGACCCAGTACTTC. This encodes CASSLNWDRGRGTQYF.

The V and J genes are TRBV28 and TRBJ2-1; the D is unclear. The V end was cut by 3 bases, the J end by 3 bases, with 12 bases between. From germline, CDR1 is MDHEN and CDR2 SYDVKM. The CDR3 is 15 residues long. CDR3 sequence reads: CASSFRLLNYNEQFF. As DNA, the CDR3 is TGTGCCAGCAGTTTCCGTTTACTAAACTACAATGAGCAGTTCTTC. The variable domain in full, with the rest retrieved from reference TRBV28 and TRBJ2-1, is DVKVTQSSRYLVKRTGEKVFLECVQDMDHENMFWYRQDPGLGLRLIYFSYDVKMKEKGDIPEGYSVSREKKERFSLILESASTNQTSMYLCASSFRLLNYNEQFFGPGTRLTVL.

This clone has more than one count but fewer than ten. The chain has TRBV28 and TRBJ1-1; no definite D call. The CDR3 contains 11 residues. V lost 8 bases to trimming and J lost 4 bases, with 8 bases between them. The germline V gene has CDR1 MDHEN and CDR2 SYDVKM. The CDR3 sequence: CASYTVTEAFF. As DNA, the CDR3 is TGTGCCAGCTACACAGTCACTGAAGCTTTCTTT.

The J gene is TRBJ1-2, the V gene TRBV10-2; 9 nucleotides align to TRBD1. The CDR3 is made up of 15 amino acids. V lost 4 bases and J lost 5; bases outside the gene matches: 8. Per germline, CDR1 WSHSY and CDR2 SAAADI. In DNA form, the CDR3 reads TGCGCCAGCAGTGGAATGGACAGGGGAGGGTATGGCTACACCTTC. Translated: CASSGMDRGGYGYTF.

This clone was seen just once. The rearrangement joins TRBV15 to TRBJ2-7; 9 nucleotides align to TRBD1. This CDR3 contains 15 residues. Germline V gene data show CDR1 as LNHNV and CDR2 as YYDKDF (reference sequence). The ends lost 1 base at V and 5 bases at J; junction bases unmatched: 6. The CDR3 DNA reads as TGTGCCACCAGCAGAGGGACAGGGGCGAACAACGAGCAGTACTTC. This translates into CATSRGTGANNEQYF.

This clone showed up just a few times. The chain carries TRBV11-1 and TRBJ2-5; tentatively, D is TRBD1 (6 bases). With 4 bases removed from V and 6 bases from J, the gap between germline ends came to 21 bases. The CDR3 is 16 amino acids. Germline V gene sequence: CDR1 SGHAT, CDR2 FQDESV (reference sequence). CDR3 coding DNA: TGTGCCAGCAGCTCAACTGGAGGCAGGGGTTACAAGACCCAGTACTTC. Translating gives CASSSTGGRGYKTQYF.

The J gene is TRBJ2-4, the V gene TRBV28, with D hard to call. This CDR3 is built from 18 residues. V lost 3 bases to trimming and J lost 2 bases, with 20 bases between them. CDR1 and CDR2 (germline): MDHEN, SYDVKM. The chain's CDR3 is CASSFPRVYIETKNIQYF. The CDR3 nucleotides read TGTGCCAGCAGTTTTCCACGGGTTTACATCGAGACCAAAAACATTCAGTACTTC.

The chain employs TRBV28 and TRBJ2-7; D uncertain. The CDR3 is 13 residues long. The V gene's germline CDR1 is MDHEN and CDR2 SYDVKM. Trimming stripped 7 bases from V and 10 bases from J, with 20 bases between. The CDR3 DNA reads TGTGCCAGCACCCCTCCACCAGGTTTTGTACAGTACTTC. It is translated as CASTPPPGFVQYF.

The chain links TRBV2 to TRBJ1-2, with 7 bases lining up with TRBD1. V lost 3 bases and J lost 9; bases outside the gene matches: 7. This CDR3 has 13 residues. Germline V gives CDR1 SNHLY, CDR2 FYNNEI. The CDR3 protein is CASSDETGRRYTF. In DNA form, the CDR3 reads TGTGCCAGCAGTGATGAGACAGGGAGGCGCTACACCTTC.

The V call is TRBV6-6, the J call TRBJ1-4, with 8 positions matching TRBD1. The trim removed 2 bases at V and 7 bases at J, leaving 6 bases unmatched. Germline assignment: CDR1 MNHNY and CDR2 SVGAGI (reference sequence). The CDR3 contains 15 residues. Written as DNA, the CDR3 is TGTGCCAGCAGTTACGGACAGGGAATGCGTGAAAAACTGTTTTTT. Its protein product is CASSYGQGMREKLFF.

This clone showed up just once. The V call is TRBV27, the J call TRBJ2-1; possible D gene TRBD2, 5 bases. The CDR3 length is 14 residues. Germline V gene sequence: CDR1 MNHEY, CDR2 SMNVEV (reference sequence). The V end was cut by 6 bases, the J end by 5 bases, with 14 bases between. CDR3 sequence (DNA): TGTGCCAGCAGCCGGACTGCCGGGAACAATGAGCAGTTCTTC. Residues: CASSRTAGNNEQFF.

The rearrangement joins TRBV30 to TRBJ1-6; 8 bases agree with TRBD1. CDR3 length: 15 residues. Germline values: CDR1 GTSNPN, CDR2 SVGIG (reference sequence). The trim removed 6 bases at V and 7 bases at J, leaving 11 bases unmatched. DNA of the CDR3: TGTGCCTGCGACGCTGCGGACAGGGCCAATTCACCCCTCCACTTT. This encodes CACDAADRANSPLHF.

The gene calls are TRBV6-5 and TRBJ2-7; 11 positions agree with TRBD1. CDR3 length equals 14 residues. The V segment lost 6 bases and the J segment 6 bases; nucleotides outside the gene matches: 7. From germline, CDR1 is MNHEY and CDR2 SVGAGI. The CDR3 coding sequence is TGTGCCAGCAGCCCCCACGGGACAGGGGGCGAGCAGTACTTC. This codes for CASSPHGTGGEQYF.

The chain carries TRBV2 and TRBJ1-2, with D hard to call. Germline values: CDR1 SNHLY, CDR2 FYNNEI. CDR3 length equals 12 residues. Trimming removed 7 bases at V and 4 bases at J, with 10 bases between. In DNA form, the CDR3 reads TGTGCCAGCACTCCCGAGCTCTATGGCTACACCTTC. Its protein product is CASTPELYGYTF. The entire variable domain, with the rest obtained from reference TRBV2 and TRBJ1-2, is as follows: EPEVTQTPSHQVTQMGQEVILRCVPISNHLYFYWYRQILGQKVEFLVSFYNNEISEKSEIFDDQFSVERPDGSNFTLKIRSTKLEDSAMYFCASTPELYGYTFGSGTRLTVV.

The chain has TRBV9 and TRBJ1-1; D unclear. CDR3 length: 15 residues. CDR1 is SGDLS, CDR2 YYNGEE, per germline. Trimming removed 1 base from V and 2 bases from J, with 12 bases in between. The DNA for the CDR3 is TGTGCCAGCAGCGTAACAACGAACCCTAACACTGAAGCTTTCTTT. Its translation: CASSVTTNPNTEAFF.

The chain has TRBV10-2 and TRBJ1-5, with D tentatively TRBD1 (6 bases). Between the trimmed V and J ends, which lost 3 bases and 2 bases, there was a span of 11 bases. Germline-derived CDR1 and CDR2 are WSHSY and SAAADI. This CDR3 spans 15 amino acids. In DNA form, the CDR3 reads TGCGCCAGCAGTGATGACAGGACGGGCAATCAGCCCCAGCATTTT. Residues: CASSDDRTGNQPQHF.

The chain is built from TRBV28 and TRBJ1-4; TRBD1 agrees at 8 bases. CDR3 length: 14 residues. Germline V gene sequence: CDR1 MDHEN, CDR2 SYDVKM. The trim removed 6 bases at V and 0 bases at J, leaving 0 bases unmatched. Here the CDR3 DNA reads TGTGCCAGCAGGGGACAGGCAACTAATGAAAAACTGTTTTTT. Amino acids: CASRGQATNEKLFF.

The chain recombines TRBV28 with TRBJ2-7, with 7 bases aligning to TRBD1. Trimming cost V 7 bases and J 3 bases; bases outside gene matches: 9. CDR3 size: 14 residues. The germline CDR1 and CDR2 sequences are MDHEN and SYDVKM. The CDR3: CASTLGQLHYEQYF. In DNA form, the CDR3 reads TGTGCCAGCACTCTGGGACAGCTACACTACGAGCAGTACTTC.

This chain links TRBV6-4 with TRBJ2-1, with 8 bases aligning to TRBD2. V dropped 8 bases and J dropped 5; count of bases not matched to a gene: 11. Germline V gene lookup returns CDR1 MRHNA and CDR2 SNTAGT. The CDR3 has 15 amino acids. CDR3 loop: CASSLGGAFDNEQFF. The CDR3 nucleotides read TGTGCCAGCTCACTCGGGGGGGCTTTTGACAATGAGCAGTTCTTC.

The gene calls are TRBV28 and TRBJ1-1, with a possible D match to TRBD1 (6 bases). The CDR3 has 14 amino acids. CDR1 and CDR2 from the germline V gene are MDHEN and SYDVKM. Trimming pared 6 bases from V and 8 bases from J, leaving 19 bases between. This chain's CDR3 is CASSSVGGLEEAFF. In DNA form, the CDR3 reads TGTGCCAGCAGCTCTGTGGGGGGGCTAGAGGAAGCTTTCTTT. The variable domain in full, with the rest retrieved from reference TRBV28 and TRBJ1-1, is DVKVTQSSRYLVKRTGEKVFLECVQDMDHENMFWYRQDPGLGLRLIYFSYDVKMKEKGDIPEGYSVSREKKERFSLILESASTNQTSMYLCASSSVGGLEEAFFGQGTRLTVV.

CDR3 nucleotide sequence: TGTGCCAGCATCGGGACAGTCCTAACTCCCTACGAGCAGTACTTC. It translates to CASIGTVLTPYEQYF. The rearrangement uses TRBV28 and TRBJ2-7; 7 positions match TRBD1. V shed 7 bases, J shed 2 bases, and the junction held 11 bases outside the gene matches. Germline loops: CDR1 MDHEN, CDR2 SYDVKM. The CDR3 has 15 residues.

The V and J genes are TRBV5-1 and TRBJ2-1; 11 nucleotides line up with TRBD2. V lost 1 base, J lost 8 bases, and 5 bases stayed unmatched. Germline loops: CDR1 SGHRS, CDR2 YFSETQ. The length of the CDR3 is 15 residues. CDR3: CASSLFGLAGHEQFF. The DNA for the CDR3 is TGCGCCAGCAGCTTGTTCGGACTAGCGGGCCATGAGCAGTTCTTC. The full variable domain, its missing parts supplied by reference TRBV5-1 and TRBJ2-1, is KAGVTQTPRYLIKTRGQQVTLSCSPISGHRSVSWYQQTPGQGLQFLFEYFSETQRNKGNFPGRFSGRQFSNSRSEMNVSTLELGDSALYLCASSLFGLAGHEQFFGPGTRLTVL.